These T cell receptor beta chains were read from a single sample in a study of blood T cell repertoires in COVID-19. The protocol was immunoSEQ multiplex PCR, while the TCRdb copy is restricted to in-frame clones and leaves out a portion. The data show 250,000 to 350,000 clones, with less than 90% seen just once and roughly 14% held by the top ten. Input material: peripheral blood. Every receptor here comes from a woman in her 70s with COVID-19, enrolled during active disease. CDR3s include the opening cysteine and the closing phenylalanine or tryptophan. D genes are given only for firm matches. Rows may omit the clone size; those that give it use once, few, many or a size class.

clone size: .
D gene: .
J gene: TRBJ1-3
V gene: TRBV20-1
CDR3 DNA: TGCAGTGCTAGTAAGGCAGGGGATTATCGAAACACCATATATTTT
CDR3 protein: CSASKAGDYRNTIYF

clone size: .
D gene: .
J gene: TRBJ2-2
V gene: TRBV30
CDR3 DNA: TGTGCCTGGAGTTTTTGGTTGGGGGAGGTCGCCGGGGAGCTGTTTTTT
CDR3 protein: CAWSFWLGEVAGELFF

clone size: .
D gene: .
J gene: TRBJ1-2
V gene: TRBV5-5
CDR3 DNA: TGTGCCAGCAGCTTTTCAGGGGATGGCTACACCTTC
CDR3 protein: CASSFSGDGYTF

clone size: .
D gene: .
J gene: TRBJ2-7
V gene: TRBV15
CDR3 DNA: TGTGCCACCAGCAGAGATAGTAGGCCAGGGATCTCCTACGAGCAGTACTTC
CDR3 protein: CATSRDSRPGISYEQYF

clone size: .
D gene: TRBD2
J gene: TRBJ2-3
V gene: TRBV5-1
CDR3 DNA: TGCGCCAGCAGCCCCAGCGGGGTTAGGGGCGATACGCAGTATTTT
CDR3 protein: CASSPSGVRGDTQYF

clone size: once
D gene: TRBD1
J gene: TRBJ1-2
V gene: TRBV27
CDR3 DNA: TGTGCCAGCAGGGACCCTGGGACAGGGGGAGACTATGGCTACACCTTC
CDR3 protein: CASRDPGTGGDYGYTF

clone size: .
D gene: TRBD2
J gene: TRBJ2-1
V gene: TRBV24-1
CDR3 DNA: TGTGCCACCAGTGACCCCGGGACTACAAACAATGAGCAGTTCTTC
CDR3 protein: CATSDPGTTNNEQFF

clone size: .
D gene: .
J gene: TRBJ2-1
V gene: TRBV4-2
CDR3 DNA: TGTGCCAGCAGCCAAGGAGGTCAAACCTACAATGAGCAGTTCTTC
CDR3 protein: CASSQGGQTYNEQFF

clone size: .
D gene: .
J gene: TRBJ2-3
V gene: TRBV19
CDR3 DNA: TGTGCCAGTAGTATCGGGAGACAGGGTGAAACGCAGTATTTT
CDR3 protein: CASSIGRQGETQYF

clone size: .
D gene: .
J gene: TRBJ1-1
V gene: TRBV7-2
CDR3 DNA: TGTGCCAGCAGCTTAACAAACGGCCTAGATGCTTTCTTT
CDR3 protein: CASSLTNGLDAFF

clone size: .
D gene: .
J gene: TRBJ2-5
V gene: TRBV5-1
CDR3 DNA: TGCGCCAGCAGCTCAGGTAGTAGCGGCACAACCCAGTACTTC
CDR3 protein: CASSSGSSGTTQYF

clone size: .
D gene: .
J gene: TRBJ2-1
V gene: TRBV11-3
CDR3 DNA: TGTGCCAGCAGCTTCTCGGCCTACAATGAGCAGTTCTTC
CDR3 protein: CASSFSAYNEQFF

clone size: .
D gene: TRBD2
J gene: TRBJ2-7
V gene: TRBV10-3
CDR3 DNA: TGTGCCATCAGTGAACAGCGGGAGAAAAACTACGAGCAGTACTTC
CDR3 protein: CAISEQREKNYEQYF

clone size: .
D gene: TRBD1
J gene: TRBJ1-2
V gene: TRBV18
CDR3 DNA: TGTGCCAGCTCCCTCGACAGGGAAGGCTACACCTTC
CDR3 protein: CASSLDREGYTF

clone size: .
D gene: TRBD1
J gene: TRBJ1-6
V gene: TRBV12-3/TRBV12-4
CDR3 DNA: TGTGCCATCATGGACAGGAGCAATTCACCCCTCCACTTT
CDR3 protein: CAIMDRSNSPLHF

clone size: .
D gene: TRBD1
J gene: TRBJ2-2
V gene: TRBV19
CDR3 DNA: TGTGCCAGTAGTCCCCGACAGGGTTGGACCGGGGAGCTGTTTTTT
CDR3 protein: CASSPRQGWTGELFF

clone size: .
D gene: .
J gene: TRBJ1-2
V gene: TRBV19
CDR3 DNA: TGTGCCAGTAGTATGCTAGGAGGGAACTATGGCTACACCTTC
CDR3 protein: CASSMLGGNYGYTF

clone size: once
D gene: TRBD1
J gene: TRBJ1-4
V gene: TRBV5-1
CDR3 DNA: TGCGCCAGCAGCCAGACAGGGGCAACTAATGAAAAACTGTTTTTT
CDR3 protein: CASSQTGATNEKLFF

clone size: .
D gene: .
J gene: TRBJ1-3
V gene: TRBV6-5
CDR3 DNA: TGTGCCAGCAGTTACTCGAGTTACTCTGGAAACACCATATATTTT
CDR3 protein: CASSYSSYSGNTIYF

clone size: .
D gene: TRBD2
J gene: TRBJ2-3
V gene: TRBV5-8
CDR3 DNA: TGTGCCAGCAGCTTGGGGGCCATAGCGGGGGTCACAGATACGCAGTATTTT
CDR3 protein: CASSLGAIAGVTDTQYF

clone size: .
D gene: TRBD1
J gene: TRBJ1-2
V gene: TRBV10-3
CDR3 DNA: TGTGCCATCATCAGGGGGGACAACTATGGCTACACCTTC
CDR3 protein: CAIIRGDNYGYTF

clone size: .
D gene: TRBD1
J gene: TRBJ2-7
V gene: TRBV2
CDR3 DNA: TGTGCCAGCAATTCGCCGGGACAGGGGCAATACGAGCAGTACTTC
CDR3 protein: CASNSPGQGQYEQYF

clone size: .
D gene: TRBD1
J gene: TRBJ1-3
V gene: TRBV5-1
CDR3 DNA: TGCGCCAGCAGCTTGACAGGGGTACTTACTGGAAACACCATATATTTT
CDR3 protein: CASSLTGVLTGNTIYF

clone size: .
D gene: TRBD2
J gene: TRBJ2-1
V gene: TRBV5-1
CDR3 DNA: TGCGCCAGCAGCCCCCTAGCGGGGGCTGATGAGCAGTTCTTC
CDR3 protein: CASSPLAGADEQFF

clone size: .
D gene: TRBD1
J gene: TRBJ1-2
V gene: TRBV9
CDR3 DNA: TGTGCCAGCAGCTCGAACAGGGGTGGCTACACCTTC
CDR3 protein: CASSSNRGGYTF

clone size: once
D gene: .
J gene: TRBJ2-7
V gene: TRBV5-1
CDR3 DNA: TGCGCCAGCAGTCTATTCAGGGCCGGCGAGCAGTACTTC
CDR3 protein: CASSLFRAGEQYF

clone size: .
D gene: .
J gene: TRBJ2-1
V gene: TRBV18
CDR3 DNA: TGTGCCAGCTCACCCCTAGGCGGGGGCCTTCCCGAGCAGTTCTTC
CDR3 protein: CASSPLGGGLPEQFF

clone size: .
D gene: .
J gene: TRBJ2-3
V gene: TRBV11-1
CDR3 DNA: TGTGCCAGCAGCCCCGCTAGGGTGAGGGGCACAGATACGCAGTATTTT
CDR3 protein: CASSPARVRGTDTQYF

clone size: .
D gene: TRBD1
J gene: TRBJ1-3
V gene: TRBV19
CDR3 DNA: TGTGCCAGTAGTCGGGGACAGGGTGGAAACACCATATATTTT
CDR3 protein: CASSRGQGGNTIYF

clone size: .
D gene: TRBD1
J gene: TRBJ1-1
V gene: TRBV12-3/TRBV12-4
CDR3 DNA: TGTGCCAGCAGTTCCCGGACAGGGGAAGCTTTCTTT
CDR3 protein: CASSSRTGEAFF

clone size: .
D gene: .
J gene: TRBJ2-7
V gene: TRBV5-6
CDR3 DNA: TGTGCCAGCAGCGGAACAGCTCGTTCCTACGAGCAGTACTTC
CDR3 protein: CASSGTARSYEQYF

clone size: .
D gene: TRBD2
J gene: TRBJ2-3
V gene: TRBV7-3
CDR3 DNA: TGTGCCAGCAGCTTCGCGACTAGCGGGGGCAGCACAGATACGCAGTATTTT
CDR3 protein: CASSFATSGGSTDTQYF

clone size: .
D gene: TRBD2
J gene: TRBJ2-3
V gene: TRBV6-6
CDR3 DNA: TGTGCCAGCAGTCGCCGGGGGCGGGGGGACGTCACAGATACGCAGTATTTT
CDR3 protein: CASSRRGRGDVTDTQYF

clone size: few
D gene: .
J gene: TRBJ2-3
V gene: TRBV10-3
CDR3 DNA: TGTGCCATCAGTGAGTCGGGGGCCCCAACCACAGATACGCAGTATTTT
CDR3 protein: CAISESGAPTTDTQYF

clone size: .
D gene: TRBD2
J gene: TRBJ2-5
V gene: TRBV4-2
CDR3 DNA: TGTGCCAGCAGCCCAGGGTACGAGCGGGGGGGTCGAGAGACCCAGTACTTC
CDR3 protein: CASSPGYERGGRETQYF

clone size: few
D gene: TRBD1
J gene: TRBJ2-1
V gene: TRBV7-9
CDR3 DNA: TGTGCCAGCAGCACGCCCGGACAGGAAGGGGTCGGTGAGCAGTTCTTC
CDR3 protein: CASSTPGQEGVGEQFF

clone size: once
D gene: TRBD1
J gene: TRBJ2-6
V gene: TRBV7-6
CDR3 DNA: TGTGCCAGCAGCAAGGGACAGGGGAACTCTGGGGCCAACGTCCTGACTTTC
CDR3 protein: CASSKGQGNSGANVLTF

clone size: .
D gene: .
J gene: TRBJ1-1
V gene: TRBV6-5
CDR3 DNA: TGTGCCAGCAAGAAGGAGCTTGACACTGAAGCTTTCTTT
CDR3 protein: CASKKELDTEAFF

clone size: .
D gene: .
J gene: TRBJ1-3
V gene: TRBV7-9
CDR3 DNA: TGTGCCACCCGGTGGGGGCCCTCTGGAAACACCATATATTTT
CDR3 protein: CATRWGPSGNTIYF

clone size: .
D gene: .
J gene: TRBJ2-7
V gene: TRBV6-2/TRBV6-3
CDR3 DNA: TGTGCCAGCAGTTACGGACAGAGCTCCTACGAGCAGTACTTC
CDR3 protein: CASSYGQSSYEQYF

clone size: .
D gene: .
J gene: TRBJ1-2
V gene: TRBV5-1
CDR3 DNA: TGCGCCAGCAGCTTGGGGGTAAACAGGGATCACGGCTACACCTTC
CDR3 protein: CASSLGVNRDHGYTF

clone size: .
D gene: TRBD1
J gene: TRBJ1-2
V gene: TRBV9
CDR3 DNA: TGTGCCAGCAGCCATGGACAGGGGAACTATGGCTACACCTTC
CDR3 protein: CASSHGQGNYGYTF

clone size: once
D gene: .
J gene: TRBJ2-2
V gene: TRBV29-1
CDR3 DNA: TGCAGCGTTGGGGGGCAGGGTACCGGGGAGCTGTTTTTT
CDR3 protein: CSVGGQGTGELFF

clone size: .
D gene: TRBD1
J gene: TRBJ2-3
V gene: TRBV25-1
CDR3 DNA: TGTGCCAGCAGTGGCATCATCCGGGACAGGGGTGGAGATACGCAGTATTTT
CDR3 protein: CASSGIIRDRGGDTQYF

clone size: .
D gene: TRBD2
J gene: TRBJ2-3
V gene: TRBV4-1
CDR3 DNA: TGCGCCAGCAGCCAAGCCGGGACTAGGGGAGATACGCAGTATTTT
CDR3 protein: CASSQAGTRGDTQYF

clone size: .
D gene: TRBD1
J gene: TRBJ1-2
V gene: TRBV7-9
CDR3 DNA: TGTGCCAGCAGCTCCGTTTCCGGGACAGGGGCAAACTATGGCTACACCTTC
CDR3 protein: CASSSVSGTGANYGYTF

clone size: once
D gene: TRBD2
J gene: TRBJ2-1
V gene: TRBV6-4
CDR3 DNA: TGTGCCAGCGGAGGGACTAGCGGGGGGCGCCGGAATGGTGAGCAGTTCTTC
CDR3 protein: CASGGTSGGRRNGEQFF

clone size: .
D gene: .
J gene: TRBJ1-4
V gene: TRBV2
CDR3 DNA: TGTGCCAGCAGTGTAGGGACAAATAATGAAAAACTGTTTTTT
CDR3 protein: CASSVGTNNEKLFF

clone size: once
D gene: TRBD1
J gene: TRBJ2-7
V gene: TRBV28
CDR3 DNA: TGTGCCAGCAGTTTGACAGGGCCTAACGAGCAGTACTTC
CDR3 protein: CASSLTGPNEQYF

clone size: .
D gene: TRBD1
J gene: TRBJ2-5
V gene: TRBV7-2
CDR3 DNA: TGTGCCAGCAGCTTAGCCGACAGGGGGAGAGAGACCCAGTACTTC
CDR3 protein: CASSLADRGRETQYF

clone size: once
D gene: .
J gene: TRBJ2-3
V gene: TRBV19
CDR3 DNA: TGTGCCAGTAGTCCGGGACAACCAGATACGCAGTATTTT
CDR3 protein: CASSPGQPDTQYF

clone size: many
D gene: .
J gene: TRBJ1-2
V gene: TRBV2
CDR3 DNA: TGTGCCAGCAGTGAAGCGCTTCTGGGCAGCCCGAACTATGGCTACACCTTC
CDR3 protein: CASSEALLGSPNYGYTF

clone size: .
D gene: .
J gene: TRBJ1-6
V gene: TRBV5-4
CDR3 DNA: TGTGCCAGCAGCTTGGCCCCGACCGGGGGGGGATCACCCCTCCACTTT
CDR3 protein: CASSLAPTGGGSPLHF

clone size: .
D gene: .
J gene: TRBJ2-1
V gene: TRBV11-3
CDR3 DNA: TGTGCCAGCAGCTTAACCCCGACAGATGAGCAGTTCTTC
CDR3 protein: CASSLTPTDEQFF

clone size: few
D gene: .
J gene: TRBJ1-3
V gene: TRBV5-1
CDR3 DNA: TGCGCCAGCAGCCCAGACAGGCCTACCACCTCTGGAAACACCATATATTTT
CDR3 protein: CASSPDRPTTSGNTIYF

clone size: .
D gene: TRBD2
J gene: TRBJ2-3
V gene: TRBV24-1
CDR3 DNA: TGTGCCACCTCCCGAGGGGTAGCGGGGGGGGATACGCAGTATTTT
CDR3 protein: CATSRGVAGGDTQYF

clone size: once
D gene: TRBD2
J gene: TRBJ2-3
V gene: TRBV6-2/TRBV6-3
CDR3 DNA: TGTGCCAGCAGCCACCGGACTAGCGGGGTTTCTCCAGATACGCAGTATTTT
CDR3 protein: CASSHRTSGVSPDTQYF